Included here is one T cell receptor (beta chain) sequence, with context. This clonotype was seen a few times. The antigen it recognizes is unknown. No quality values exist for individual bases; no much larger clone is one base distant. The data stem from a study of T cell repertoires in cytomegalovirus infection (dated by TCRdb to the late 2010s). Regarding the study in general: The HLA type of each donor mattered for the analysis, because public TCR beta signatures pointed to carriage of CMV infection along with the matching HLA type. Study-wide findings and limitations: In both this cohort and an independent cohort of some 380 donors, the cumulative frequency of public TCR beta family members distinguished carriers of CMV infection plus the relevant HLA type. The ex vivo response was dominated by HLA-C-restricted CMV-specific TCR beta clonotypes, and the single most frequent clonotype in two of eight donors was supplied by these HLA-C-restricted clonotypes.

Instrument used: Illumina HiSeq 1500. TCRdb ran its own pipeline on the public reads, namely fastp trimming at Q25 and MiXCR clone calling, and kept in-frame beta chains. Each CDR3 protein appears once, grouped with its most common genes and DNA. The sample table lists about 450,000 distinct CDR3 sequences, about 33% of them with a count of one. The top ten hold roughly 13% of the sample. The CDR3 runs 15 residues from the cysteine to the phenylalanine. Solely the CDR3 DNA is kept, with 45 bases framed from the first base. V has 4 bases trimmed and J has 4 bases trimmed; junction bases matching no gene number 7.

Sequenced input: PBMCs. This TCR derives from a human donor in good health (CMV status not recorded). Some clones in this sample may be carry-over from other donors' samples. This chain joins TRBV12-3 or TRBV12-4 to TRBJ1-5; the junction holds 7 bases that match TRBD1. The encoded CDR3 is CASSSRQGPNQPQHF. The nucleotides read TGTGCCAGCAGTTCTCGACAGGGCCCTAATCAGCCCCAGCATTTT.